Shown below are 29 T cell receptor beta chains from a single sample sequenced in a study of T cell responses to AZD1222 COVID-19 vaccine. Sequenced by immunoSEQ multiplex PCR; TCRdb stores in-frame clones only, minus some. Here the sample spans about 180,000 clones, 80% to 95% being singletons. Source: peripheral blood, taken 28 days after the second AZD1222 dose. All receptors derive from an adult who received the AZD1222 COVID-19 vaccine.

V and J are TRBV27 and TRBJ1-2; tentative D call: TRBD1 (6 bases). CDR1 and CDR2 (germline): MNHEY, SMNVEV (reference sequence). The V end was cut by 5 bases, the J end by 8 bases, with 18 bases between. The CDR3 contains 14 residues. The CDR3 coding sequence is TGTGCCAGCAGTCTCCAGGGACACTCATACGGCTACACCTTC. Amino acids: CASSLQGHSYGYTF.

This clone was seen a handful of times. The chain is built from TRBV6-5 and TRBJ2-7; TRBD1 might be the D (5 bases). This CDR3 region has 14 residues. Germline V gene data show CDR1 as MNHEY and CDR2 as SVGAGI. Trimming removed 0 bases from V and 3 bases from J, with 9 bases in between. The CDR3 spells CASSYSVQDYEQYF. CDR3 in DNA: TGTGCCAGCAGTTACTCCGTACAGGACTACGAGCAGTACTTC.

V gene TRBV14 combines with J gene TRBJ1-6; D ambiguous. CDR3 length equals 17 residues. From germline, CDR1 is SGHDN and CDR2 FVKESK. V was pared by 1 base and J by 0 bases, with 10 bases between. The CDR3 DNA reads as TGTGCCAGCAGCCAAGGGCAGGAGAGCTCCTATAATTCACCCCTCCACTTT. The encoded protein is CASSQGQESSYNSPLHF.

The chain couples TRBV11-2 to TRBJ2-3; D is uncertain. Germline assignment: CDR1 SGHAT and CDR2 FQNNGV. The CDR3 runs 12 residues. V dropped 5 bases and J dropped 2 bases, with 5 bases sitting between them. The CDR3 here is CASSRSTDTQYF. The CDR3 bases are TGTGCCAGCAGCCGATCCACAGATACGCAGTATTTT. The whole variable domain, remainder taken from reference TRBV11-2 and TRBJ2-3, is EAGVAQSPRYKIIEKRQSVAFWCNPISGHATLYWYQQILGQGPKLLIQFQNNGVVDDSQLPKDRFSAERLKGVDSTLKIQPAKLEDSAVYLCASSRSTDTQYFGPGTRLTVL.

J is TRBJ1-5 and V is TRBV4-1; perhaps TRBD1 as D (5 bases). Trimming cost V 1 base and J 4 bases, with 11 bases left between them. CDR3 length: 15 residues. Germline CDR1 MGHRA, CDR2 YSYEKL. Here the CDR3 reads CASSQGQQENQPQHF. The CDR3 DNA is TGCGCCAGCAGCCAAGGTCAACAGGAAAATCAGCCCCAGCATTTT.

The chain has TRBV15 and TRBJ2-1; D unclear. Germline V lookup: CDR1 LNHNV, CDR2 YYDKDF (reference sequence). The CDR3 length is 15 residues. Between the trimmed V and J ends, which lost 0 bases and 3 bases, there was a span of 9 bases. The CDR3 sequence: CATSRDGDSYNEQFF. CDR3 DNA sequence: TGTGCCACCAGCAGAGATGGGGATAGCTACAATGAGCAGTTCTTC.

V is TRBV3-1 (or the pseudogene TRBV3-2) and J is TRBJ1-4; a weak D match, TRBD1 (6 bases). Trimming left V 2 bases short and J 3 bases short, with 13 bases between. CDR3 size: 16 residues. Looked up from germline, CDR1 is LGHDT and CDR2 is YNNKEL (reference sequence). The CDR3 loop is CASSQRGGVANEKLFF. The CDR3 nucleotides are TGTGCCAGCAGCCAAAGGGGGGGCGTAGCTAATGAAAAACTGTTTTTT.

The gene calls are TRBV7-9 and TRBJ2-7; D remains ambiguous. The V end lost 5 bases, the J end lost 0 bases, and 20 bases lay between the germline ends. CDR1 and CDR2 from the germline V gene are SEHNR and FQNEAQ (reference sequence). CDR3 size: 17 residues. CDR3 sequence: CASSQRWFPESSYEQYF. DNA for the CDR3: TGTGCCAGCAGCCAAAGGTGGTTTCCGGAGAGCTCCTACGAGCAGTACTTC.

The chain employs TRBV12-3 or TRBV12-4 and TRBJ2-7; D gene unclear. V gave up 3 bases and J gave up 6 bases, with 12 bases separating them. The CDR3 runs to 13 residues. Here the CDR3 reads CASSFADSSEQYF. CDR3 bases: TGTGCCAGCAGTTTTGCGGATTCTAGCGAGCAGTACTTC.

The genes are TRBV6-5 and TRBJ2-7, with 11 bases identical to TRBD1. The CDR3 is made up of 15 amino acids. With 6 bases clipped from V and 3 bases from J, the junction kept 7 bases outside the gene matches. Germline CDR1 and CDR2: MNHEY and SVGAGI. For the CDR3, the DNA is TGTGCCAGCAGCAAGACCGGGACAGGGGGCTACGAGCAGTACTTC. This gives the protein CASSKTGTGGYEQYF.

The J gene is TRBJ2-3, the V gene TRBV6-1; TRBD2 might be the D (6 bases). Trimming left V 3 bases short and J 2 bases short, with 21 bases between. CDR1 and CDR2 (germline): MNHNS, SASEGT. CDR3 length: 18 residues. The CDR3 sequence: CASSEWRVADTYTDTQYF. The CDR3 bases are TGTGCCAGCAGTGAGTGGAGGGTAGCGGACACCTACACAGATACGCAGTATTTT.

The chain joins TRBV4-1 to TRBJ2-1; TRBD2 matches 8 bases. V trimming: 2 bases; J trimming: 6 bases; junction bases outside the gene matches: 6. Germline V gives CDR1 MGHRA, CDR2 YSYEKL. This CDR3 comprises 15 residues. The CDR3 sequence is CASSQSRGGGNEQFF. The CDR3 region has the DNA TGCGCCAGCAGCCAAAGCCGGGGGGGAGGCAATGAGCAGTTCTTC.

This sequence joins TRBV9 and TRBJ1-2; no firm D call. The CDR3 loop spans 13 amino acids. Per the germline V gene, CDR1 is SGDLS and CDR2 is YYNGEE. V dropped 4 bases and J dropped 0 bases, with 7 bases sitting between them. CDR3 DNA: TGTGCCAGCAGCTCAGTCTCTAACTATGGCTACACCTTC. This translates into CASSSVSNYGYTF.

A single count supports this clone. This sequence joins TRBV4-2 and TRBJ2-7, with 11 bases fitting TRBD2. Trimming cost V 2 bases and J 2 bases; bases outside gene matches: 5. The CDR3 spans 16 residues. Germline loops: CDR1 LGHNA, CDR2 YNFKEQ. This CDR3 is CASSQTSGGPPYEQYF. CDR3 coding DNA: TGTGCCAGCAGCCAAACTAGCGGGGGCCCCCCCTACGAGCAGTACTTC.

The genes are TRBV27 and TRBJ1-2; a weak D match, TRBD1 (6 bases). Per germline, CDR1 MNHEY and CDR2 SMNVEV (reference sequence). The V and J ends lost 3 bases and 4 bases respectively, with 12 bases between them. The CDR3 sequence is 14 residues long. The CDR3 region has the DNA TGTGCCAGCAGTTTCAGGGGCGAGGCCTATGGCTACACCTTC. As protein: CASSFRGEAYGYTF.

This chain connects TRBV9 to TRBJ2-7; D gene uncertain. CDR1 SGDLS and CDR2 YYNGEE come from the germline V gene. Trimming took 0 bases from V and 1 from J, leaving 8 bases between them. The CDR3 is 14 residues long. The chain's CDR3 is CASSVEGFSYEQYF. CDR3 sequence (DNA): TGTGCCAGCAGCGTAGAGGGTTTTTCCTACGAGCAGTACTTC.

This sequence joins TRBV2 and TRBJ1-2, with no clear D. The V end was cut by 3 bases, the J end by 0 bases, with 14 bases between. CDR3 size: 16 residues. The germline gives CDR1 SNHLY, CDR2 FYNNEI. Here the CDR3 reads CASSEVSTIPNYGYTF. The CDR3 nucleotides read TGTGCCAGCAGTGAGGTCAGCACTATACCTAACTATGGCTACACCTTC.

This chain connects TRBV6-1 to TRBJ2-7, with 7 bases that match TRBD2. CDR3 length: 13 residues. Germline values: CDR1 MNHNS, CDR2 SASEGT. The V segment lost 2 bases and the J segment 10 bases; nucleotides outside the gene matches: 8. The CDR3: CASSERGVSGQYF. The CDR3, as DNA: TGTGCCAGCAGTGAACGGGGGGTTTCGGGACAGTACTTC.

The V and J genes are TRBV30 and TRBJ2-1, with 11 bases identical to TRBD2. CDR1 is GTSNPN, CDR2 SVGIG, per germline (reference sequence). The ends lost 2 bases at V and 15 bases at J; junction bases unmatched: 6. CDR3 size: 12 residues. The CDR3 bases are TGTGCCTGGAGTCTAGCGGGGGGCTTCGGGTTCTTC. It is translated as CAWSLAGGFGFF.

This chain joins TRBV4-1 and TRBJ1-1; 8 bases are shared with TRBD1. The CDR3 totals 17 residues. V shed 0 bases and J 1 base; nucleotides not matched to a gene: 7. Germline CDR1 MGHRA, CDR2 YSYEKL. The CDR3 nucleotides read TGCGCCAGCAGCCAAGACCGGAGACAGGGGCCGAACACTGAAGCTTTCTTT. As protein: CASSQDRRQGPNTEAFF.

V and J are TRBV4-3 and TRBJ1-2; no reliable D call. The ends were cut back, 0 bases at V and 4 bases at J, with 18 bases in the middle. The V gene's germline CDR1 is LGHNA and CDR2 YSLEER. This CDR3 comprises 17 residues. CDR3 nucleotides: TGCGCCAGCAGCCAAGACCGGTCGTCAGTCACACTCTATGGCTACACCTTC. It encodes CASSQDRSSVTLYGYTF.

The V call is TRBV11-3, the J call TRBJ1-1; D gene ambiguous. Germline V CDR1 and CDR2: SGHNT, YENEEA. CDR3 length equals 14 residues. V lost 5 bases and J 4 bases, leaving 14 bases between the germline ends. Written as DNA, the CDR3 is TGTGCCAGCAGCCCGGGAGGGCAGAGCACTGAAGCTTTCTTT. Amino acids: CASSPGGQSTEAFF.

V gene TRBV2 combines with J gene TRBJ2-1; tentative D call: TRBD2 (6 bases). CDR3 size: 14 residues. Germline assignment: CDR1 SNHLY and CDR2 FYNNEI. The ends were cut back, 6 bases at V and 7 bases at J, with 16 bases in the middle. The CDR3 DNA follows: TGTGCCAGCAGGGGGGGACTTTCCAGGAATGAGCAGTTCTTC. Protein sequence: CASRGGLSRNEQFF.

The chain has TRBV9 and TRBJ2-1; TRBD2 matches 13 bases. The CDR3 runs to 19 residues. CDR1 and CDR2 (germline): SGDLS, YYNGEE. Trimming at V came to 0 bases and at J to 6 bases, leaving 12 bases not matched to a gene. CDR3 in DNA: TGTGCCAGCAGCGTAGGGTTCAGGGGGCGACTAGCGGGAGGCAATGAGCAGTTCTTC. Residues: CASSVGFRGRLAGGNEQFF.

The chain combines TRBV13 with TRBJ2-2; D might be TRBD1 (5 bases). The V gene lost 1 base and the J gene lost 1 base, with 7 bases spanning the gap. The germline V gene has CDR1 PRHDT and CDR2 FYEKMQ (reference sequence). There are 15 residues in the CDR3. CDR3 nucleotides: TGTGCCAGCAGCTTAGCAGGGAAGAACACCGGGGAGCTGTTTTTT. Translating it yields CASSLAGKNTGELFF.

The V and J genes are TRBV6-4 and TRBJ1-2; D is uncertain. This CDR3 contains 14 residues. Germline values: CDR1 MRHNA, CDR2 SNTAGT. V was cut by 0 bases and J by 7 bases, with 12 bases left in between. CDR3 sequence: CASSDSFLMGGYTF. CDR3 coding DNA: TGTGCCAGCAGTGACTCGTTCCTCATGGGTGGCTACACCTTC.

This chain links TRBV5-6 with TRBJ2-2, with D maybe TRBD2 (6 bases). From germline, CDR1 is SGHDT and CDR2 YYEEEE. The ends were cut back, 4 bases at V and 3 bases at J, with 13 bases in the middle. This CDR3 is 15 amino acids long. In DNA form, the CDR3 reads TGTGCCAGCAGCCGCCTTTGGGGGGACACCGGGGAGCTGTTTTTT. It specifies CASSRLWGDTGELFF.

This sequence joins TRBV3-1 (or the pseudogene TRBV3-2) and TRBJ1-2, with a weak D call TRBD1 (6 bases). V dropped 4 bases and J dropped 4 bases, with 13 bases sitting between them. This CDR3 has 14 amino acids. Looked up from germline, CDR1 is LGHDT and CDR2 is YNNKEL (reference sequence). The CDR3 DNA reads TGTGCCAGCAGCCTACAGGGTTTGGGCTATGGCTACACCTTC. Its translation: CASSLQGLGYGYTF.

This sequence joins TRBV9 and TRBJ2-1; D might be TRBD2 (5 bases). Trimming removed 0 bases at V and 7 bases at J, with 11 bases between. CDR3 size: 14 residues. Germline V gene sequence: CDR1 SGDLS, CDR2 YYNGEE. The CDR3 reads CASSVGIAKNEQFF. CDR3 nucleotides: TGTGCCAGCAGCGTAGGGATAGCGAAAAATGAGCAGTTCTTC.